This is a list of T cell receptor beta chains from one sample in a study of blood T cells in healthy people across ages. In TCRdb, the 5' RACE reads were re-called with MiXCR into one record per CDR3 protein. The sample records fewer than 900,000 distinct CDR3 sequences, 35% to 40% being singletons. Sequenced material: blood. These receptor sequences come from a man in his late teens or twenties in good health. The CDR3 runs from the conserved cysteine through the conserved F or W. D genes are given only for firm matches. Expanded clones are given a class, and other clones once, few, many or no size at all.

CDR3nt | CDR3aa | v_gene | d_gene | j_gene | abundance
TGCAGTGCTAGAGATGAAACTAGCGGGGGGCATGAGCAGTTCTTC | CSARDETSGGHEQFF | TRBV20-1 | TRBD2 | TRBJ2-1 | .
TGTGCCAGCAGCTCAACCCGTGAAGCTTTCTTT | CASSSTREAFF | TRBV7-9 | . | TRBJ1-1 | .
TGTGCCAGCAGCCAAGCATCAGAGAATGAGCAGTTCTTC | CASSQASENEQFF | TRBV4-2 | . | TRBJ2-1 | many
TGTGCCAGCAGACAGACAGGGGCGACAGATACACAGTATTTT | CASRQTGATDTQYF | TRBV6-6 | TRBD1 | TRBJ2-3 | .
TGTGCCAGCAGCCCTTCCTGGGACTCTGGAAACACCATATATTTT | CASSPSWDSGNTIYF | TRBV7-2 | . | TRBJ1-3 | .
TGTGCCAGCAGCTTTTTGGGACAGTATAGCAATCAGCCCCAGCATTTT | CASSFLGQYSNQPQHF | TRBV7-8 | TRBD1 | TRBJ1-5 | .
TGTGCCAGCAGCTTAGTGCCGGGAGAAGCTTTCTTT | CASSLVPGEAFF | TRBV7-9 | . | TRBJ1-1 | .
TGTGCCAGCAGTCCAGAGGACAGGGGGTACACCTACGAGCAGTACTTC | CASSPEDRGYTYEQYF | TRBV12-3/TRBV12-4 | TRBD1 | TRBJ2-7 | .
TGCAGTGCTAGACATCCGGGACAGGACTACGAGCAGTACTTC | CSARHPGQDYEQYF | TRBV20-1 | TRBD1 | TRBJ2-7 | .
TGCGCCAGCAGCCTGGGGGGGAGGACGGGCAATGAGCAGTACTTC | CASSLGGRTGNEQYF | TRBV5-1 | TRBD2 | TRBJ2-5 | few
TGTGCCAGCAGAAACCCTGGACTAGCCAACACCGGGGAGCTGTTTTTT | CASRNPGLANTGELFF | TRBV12-3/TRBV12-4 | TRBD2 | TRBJ2-2 | .
TGTGCCAGCTCACCAGAGCAAATTAACTATGGCTACACCTTC | CASSPEQINYGYTF | TRBV18 | . | TRBJ1-2 | .
TGTGCCAGCAGCCGGACATCTTCGAGTTTGAGGCCCTATGGCTACACCTTC | CASSRTSSSLRPYGYTF | TRBV9 | . | TRBJ1-2 | few
TGTGCCAGCAGTCCCCGACTAGCGGGGGGCAGTGTCACCGGGGAGCTGTTTTTT | CASSPRLAGGSVTGELFF | TRBV6-2/TRBV6-3 | TRBD2 | TRBJ2-2 | .
TGTGCCAGCAGGGGAGCCGGGACTAGCGGGAGGGCGAATGAGCAGTTCTTC | CASRGAGTSGRANEQFF | TRBV12-3/TRBV12-4 | TRBD2 | TRBJ2-1 | .
TGTGCCAGCACCCAGGGTGGGGACAATGAGCAGTTCTTC | CASTQGGDNEQFF | TRBV12-3/TRBV12-4 | . | TRBJ2-1 | .
TGCGCCAGCAGCCCCAGACTAGCGGGAGTTAGGAGCCAAGAGACCCAGTACTTC | CASSPRLAGVRSQETQYF | TRBV5-1 | TRBD2 | TRBJ2-5 | .
TGTGCCAGCAGCTTATCCGTCCCGGGGAGGGAGCAGTTCTTC | CASSLSVPGREQFF | TRBV11-2 | . | TRBJ2-1 | .
TGTGCCAGCAGCACGAAACAGGGGGCCACTGAAGCTTTCTTT | CASSTKQGATEAFF | TRBV21-1 | . | TRBJ1-1 | .
TGTGCCAGCAGTCCCCTAGCGAAGAACACCGGGGAGCTGTTTTTT | CASSPLAKNTGELFF | TRBV12-3/TRBV12-4 | . | TRBJ2-2 | few
TGTGCCAGCAGCTTAGCGGCAGGGCGGGGGAATGAGCAGTTCTTC | CASSLAAGRGNEQFF | TRBV7-2 | TRBD2 | TRBJ2-1 | .
TGCGCCAGCAACGAACAGGGGGACACGCAGTATTTT | CASNEQGDTQYF | TRBV5-1 | TRBD1 | TRBJ2-3 | few
TGTGCCAGCAGCAAAGAGGGGCCTAGCGGCGTCGTGTCATATACGCAGTATTTT | CASSKEGPSGVVSYTQYF | TRBV21-1 | . | TRBJ2-3 | .
TGCAGTGCTAGAGGAGCAGCGAACAATGAGCAGTTCTTC | CSARGAANNEQFF | TRBV20-1 | . | TRBJ2-1 | few
TGTGCCAGCACAATGAGGGGGACCTACACAGATACGCAGTATTTT | CASTMRGTYTDTQYF | TRBV12-3/TRBV12-4 | . | TRBJ2-3 | .
TGTGCCAGCAGTTTCCGACTAGCGTCGAGCACAGATACGCAGTATTTT | CASSFRLASSTDTQYF | TRBV27 | TRBD2 | TRBJ2-3 | .
TGCAGCGTTGCAGGGCGAGCCTACAATGAGCAGTTCTTC | CSVAGRAYNEQFF | TRBV29-1 | . | TRBJ2-1 | few
TGTGCCAGCAGCTTGGGGGGACAGGGAGCCAAAAACATTCAGTACTTC | CASSLGGQGAKNIQYF | TRBV7-9 | TRBD1 | TRBJ2-4 | .
TGTGCCATCAGTGGGTCAGGAGCGGACAGCACAGATACGCAGTATTTT | CAISGSGADSTDTQYF | TRBV10-3 | . | TRBJ2-3 | many
TGCAGTGCTCCGACTAGCGACTACGAGCAGTACTTC | CSAPTSDYEQYF | TRBV20-1 | TRBD2 | TRBJ2-7 | .
TGTGCCACCAGAGGAAGCGGGATCTACGAGCAGTACTTC | CATRGSGIYEQYF | TRBV15 | TRBD2 | TRBJ2-7 | .
TGTGCCAGCAGCTTAATAGGAAATGAGCAGTTCTTC | CASSLIGNEQFF | TRBV11-1 | . | TRBJ2-1 | many
TGCAGTGCTAGAGATGGTCGGGAGAGCTCCTACGAGCAGTACTTC | CSARDGRESSYEQYF | TRBV20-1 | . | TRBJ2-7 | many
TGCGCCAGCGCCCCCCGGGGCCTGAACACTGAAGCTTTCTTT | CASAPRGLNTEAFF | TRBV5-1 | . | TRBJ1-1 | few
TGCAGTGCTCTACGACAGGGGAGTGACGAGCAGTACTTC | CSALRQGSDEQYF | TRBV20-1 | TRBD1 | TRBJ2-7 | .
TGTGCCACCAGCATCGACAGGGCCACCGGGGAGCTGTTTTTT | CATSIDRATGELFF | TRBV15 | TRBD1 | TRBJ2-2 | .
TGTGCCAGCAAGTGGCGACCAGGGGATAATTCACCCCTCCACTTT | CASKWRPGDNSPLHF | TRBV12-3/TRBV12-4 | . | TRBJ1-6 | .
TGTGCCAGCAGCCTCAGGTTTGGCGAGCAGTACTTC | CASSLRFGEQYF | TRBV12-3/TRBV12-4 | . | TRBJ2-7 | many
TGTGCCAGCAGCTTGTGGGGGACTAGCGGATACAATGAGCAGTTCTTC | CASSLWGTSGYNEQFF | TRBV7-2 | TRBD2 | TRBJ2-1 | many
TGTGCCAGCAGTTCCACAGGGGGCTACACCTTC | CASSSTGGYTF | TRBV6-5 | . | TRBJ1-2 | many
TGTGCCAGCAGCTTAACTAGCGGGGGGCGTATCAATGAGCAGTTCTTC | CASSLTSGGRINEQFF | TRBV7-3 | TRBD2 | TRBJ2-1 | few
TGTGCCAGCAGTTCCCACGGGGGCGCTTTTGGCTACACCTTC | CASSSHGGAFGYTF | TRBV12-3/TRBV12-4 | . | TRBJ1-2 | .
TGTGCCAGCACCCTGGAACCCACGGATACGCAGTATTTT | CASTLEPTDTQYF | TRBV12-3/TRBV12-4 | . | TRBJ2-3 | many
TGCAGCGTTGATTCGTTCGTCCAGGGGCCCTACAATGAGCAGTTCTTC | CSVDSFVQGPYNEQFF | TRBV29-1 | . | TRBJ2-1 | .
TGCAGTGCTGGGGACGTCGGGGGATATAGCAATCAGCCCCAGCATTTT | CSAGDVGGYSNQPQHF | TRBV20-1 | . | TRBJ1-5 | .
TGCAGCGTTGAAAGAGGGGATACAGATACGCAGTATTTT | CSVERGDTDTQYF | TRBV29-1 | . | TRBJ2-3 | .